The sample holds a few counts of the clone carrying this TCR beta chain. The sample is drawn from a study of blood T cells in healthy people across ages. Total RNA amounts of at least 5.5 micrograms were extracted per sample. Primed by a sample-barcoded 5' primer and a J-beta primer mix, a second PCR proceeded for 7 to 11 cycles. All samples gave at least 2.5 million CDR3-containing paired-end reads. A single record per CDR3 protein comes from TCRdb applying MiXCR to the 5' RACE reads. This repertoire shows about 560,000 distinct CDR3 sequences, about 27% found once; its top ten account for 3% to 4%. The same data also went into a second study, on T cells of mothers and their children. That investigation notes: Mothers yielded over 8 million CDR3 reads, children 2.5 million to 3.5 million each. Biologically related mothers and children overlapped slightly more than unrelated pairs, a non-significant difference.

The sequence was collected from a boy aged 2 to 10 in good health. The sequenced sample was blood.

The CDR3 bases are TGTGCCAGTAAATCTCACGGGACGAACACCGGGGAGCTGTTTTTT. Protein: CASKSHGTNTGELFF. The chain employs TRBV19 and TRBJ2-2; D perhaps matches TRBD2 (5 bases). CDR1 is LNHDA, CDR2 SQIVND, per germline (reference sequence). Trimming took 7 bases from V and 0 from J, leaving 12 bases between them. The CDR3 is 15 amino acids.